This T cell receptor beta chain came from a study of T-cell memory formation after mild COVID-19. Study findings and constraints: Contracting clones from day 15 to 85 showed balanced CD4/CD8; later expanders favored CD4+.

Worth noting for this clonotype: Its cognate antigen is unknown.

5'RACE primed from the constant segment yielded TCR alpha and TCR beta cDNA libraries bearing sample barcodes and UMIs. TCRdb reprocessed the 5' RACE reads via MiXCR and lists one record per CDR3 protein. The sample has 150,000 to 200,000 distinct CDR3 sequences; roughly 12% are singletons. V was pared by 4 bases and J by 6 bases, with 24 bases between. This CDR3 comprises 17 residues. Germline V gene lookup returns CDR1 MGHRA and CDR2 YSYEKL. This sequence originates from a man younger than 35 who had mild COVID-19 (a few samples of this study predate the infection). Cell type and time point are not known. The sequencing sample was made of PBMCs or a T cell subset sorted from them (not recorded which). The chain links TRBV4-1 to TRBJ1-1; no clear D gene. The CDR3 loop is CASSRSTPRAATSEAFF. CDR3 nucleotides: TGCGCCAGCAGCCGATCCACACCGAGGGCTGCTACCTCTGAAGCTTTCTTT.